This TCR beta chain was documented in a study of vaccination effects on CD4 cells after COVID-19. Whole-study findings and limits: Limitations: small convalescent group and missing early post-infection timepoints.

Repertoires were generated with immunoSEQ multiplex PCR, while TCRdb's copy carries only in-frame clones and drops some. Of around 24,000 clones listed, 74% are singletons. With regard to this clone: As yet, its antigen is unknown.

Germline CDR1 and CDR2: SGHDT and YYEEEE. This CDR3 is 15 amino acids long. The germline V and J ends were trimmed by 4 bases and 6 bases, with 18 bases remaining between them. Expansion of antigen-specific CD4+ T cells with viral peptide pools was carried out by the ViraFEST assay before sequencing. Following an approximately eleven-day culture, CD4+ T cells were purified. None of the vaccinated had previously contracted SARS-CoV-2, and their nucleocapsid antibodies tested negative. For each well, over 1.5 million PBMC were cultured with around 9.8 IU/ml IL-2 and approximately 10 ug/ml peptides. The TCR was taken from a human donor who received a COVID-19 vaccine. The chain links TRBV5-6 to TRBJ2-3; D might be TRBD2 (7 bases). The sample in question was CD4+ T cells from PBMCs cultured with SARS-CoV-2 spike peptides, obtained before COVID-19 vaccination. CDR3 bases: TGTGCCAGCAGCGGGGGGGCGGGAGCTTCCGATACGCAGTATTTT. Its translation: CASSGGAGASDTQYF. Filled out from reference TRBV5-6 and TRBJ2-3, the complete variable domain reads DAGVTQSPTHLIKTRGQQVTLRCSPKSGHDTVSWYQQALGQGPQFIFQYYEEEERQRGNFPDRFSGHQFPNYSSELNVNALLLGDSALYLCASSGGAGASDTQYFGPGTRLTVL.